These 5 T cell receptor beta chains came from one sample sequenced in a study of blood T cells in healthy people across ages. Sample-barcoded 5' priming and a J-beta primer mix drove a second PCR of about 6 to 12 cycles. In TCRdb, the 5' RACE reads were re-called with MiXCR into one record per CDR3 protein. The profile covers about a million distinct CDR3 sequences, with roughly 51% appearing a single time and roughly a fifth taken by the ten largest. Sequences were obtained from blood. The receptors stem from a woman in her sixties in good health.

This chain connects TRBV11-1 to TRBJ2-7; 8 positions agree with TRBD1. The CDR3 is made up of 16 amino acids. J gave up 5 bases and V 3 bases, and 12 bases lay outside the gene matches. The germline V gene encodes CDR1 SGHAT and CDR2 FQDESV (reference sequence). The CDR3 loop reads CASSLINQGAKDEQYF. CDR3 DNA: TGTGCCAGCAGCTTGATTAACCAGGGGGCAAAGGACGAGCAGTACTTC.

The chain employs TRBV24-1 and TRBJ2-1; weak D call: TRBD1 (5 bases). This CDR3 has 16 residues. The germline gives CDR1 KGHDR, CDR2 SFDVKD. The V end was cut by 4 bases, the J end by 8 bases, with 20 bases between. CDR3 coding DNA: TGTGCCACCAGTGAAGGTTCAGGGTCCCTAATTGATGAGCAGTTCTTC. It translates to CATSEGSGSLIDEQFF.

This clonotype turned up a few times. The rearrangement uses TRBV7-2 and TRBJ2-7; TRBD2 aligns across 10 bases. The J segment lost 6 bases and the V segment lost 4 bases, leaving 9 bases of the junction unmatched. Looked up from germline, CDR1 is SGHTA and CDR2 is FQGNSA. This CDR3 has 15 amino acids. The chain's CDR3 is CASSSVGLAGVEQYF. In DNA form, the CDR3 reads TGTGCCAGCAGCTCCGTGGGGCTAGCGGGAGTCGAGCAGTACTTC.

The CDR3, as DNA: TGCGCCAGCAGCCAAGTAATGTGGGGCAGGACCTCAACTAATGAAAAACTGTTTTTT. As protein: CASSQVMWGRTSTNEKLFF. The chain is built from TRBV4-1 and TRBJ1-4; tentatively, D is TRBD1 (5 bases). V was clipped by 1 base and J by 0 bases, with 18 bases between them. The CDR3 consists of 19 residues. The germline gives CDR1 MGHRA, CDR2 YSYEKL.

V and J are TRBV4-1 and TRBJ2-3; D gene unclear. The CDR3 contains 17 residues. Germline V gene data show CDR1 as MGHRA and CDR2 as YSYEKL. V was pared by 0 bases and J by 2 bases, with 15 bases between. The CDR3 nucleotides read TGCGCCAGCAGCCAAGACGATCGACCGGACCCCACAGATACGCAGTATTTT. Its protein is CASSQDDRPDPTDTQYF.